These 5 T cell receptor beta chains originate from one sample sequenced in a study of blood T cell repertoires in COVID-19. Assay used: immunoSEQ multiplex PCR; TCRdb lists only in-frame clones, some missing. The sample lists over 150,000 clones, about 90% seen once, with roughly 0.51% in the top ten. The sequenced material came from peripheral blood. All receptors derive from a man in his forties or fifties with acute or convalescent COVID-19.

This sequence joins TRBV28 and TRBJ2-1; 7 bases map to TRBD1. CDR3 length equals 16 residues. The germline gives CDR1 MDHEN, CDR2 SYDVKM. J lost 0 bases, V lost 4 bases, and 6 bases had no gene match. The CDR3 DNA sequence: TGTGCCAGCAGTTCCCCTGGGACAGTCTCCTACAATGAGCAGTTCTTC. As protein: CASSSPGTVSYNEQFF.

The genes are TRBV11-2 and TRBJ2-7, with D possibly matching TRBD2 (6 bases). Trimming stripped 1 base from V and 3 bases from J, with 13 bases between. This CDR3 region has 15 residues. Germline V gene data show CDR1 as SGHAT and CDR2 as FQNNGV. CDR3 protein: CASSLGASAIYEQYF. CDR3 bases: TGTGCCAGCAGCTTAGGGGCTAGCGCGATCTACGAGCAGTACTTC. Full variable domain (rest looked up from reference TRBV11-2 and TRBJ2-7): EAGVAQSPRYKIIEKRQSVAFWCNPISGHATLYWYQQILGQGPKLLIQFQNNGVVDDSQLPKDRFSAERLKGVDSTLKIQPAKLEDSAVYLCASSLGASAIYEQYFGPGTRLTVT.

This clone was seen more than once but under ten times. The rearrangement uses TRBV5-4 and TRBJ1-6; D is unclear. V lost 0 bases to trimming and J lost 10 bases, with 8 bases between them. Germline lookup yields CDR1 SGHNT and CDR2 YYREEE (reference sequence). The CDR3 totals 13 residues. As DNA, the CDR3 is TGTGCCAGCAGCTTGGCTTTAGCATCACCCCTCCACTTT. Its protein is CASSLALASPLHF.

V is TRBV18 and J is TRBJ1-2; the D gene is possibly TRBD1 (6 bases). CDR1 is KGHSH, CDR2 LQKENI, per germline. This CDR3 is built from 15 residues. The germline V and J ends were trimmed by 5 bases and 3 bases, with 16 bases remaining between them. CDR3 DNA sequence: TGTGCCAGCTCAGGGGGCGTCGGGGTATACTATGGCTACACCTTC. It yields the protein CASSGGVGVYYGYTF.

V gene TRBV28 combines with J gene TRBJ1-5; TRBD1 is a possible D gene (6 bases). CDR1 is MDHEN, CDR2 SYDVKM, per germline. Trimming took 6 bases from V and 6 from J, leaving 15 bases between them. The CDR3 has 14 residues. The CDR3: CASSYGDMSQPQHF. CDR3 DNA: TGTGCCAGCAGCTATGGGGACATGAGTCAGCCCCAGCATTTT.